One sample yielded the 10 T cell receptor beta chains listed below, sequenced in a study of blood T cell repertoires in COVID-19 (dated by TCRdb to 2020 to 2022). Library generation was performed with the immunoSEQ multiplex PCR assay. The table was pulled from immuneACCESS by TCRdb, which kept in-frame rearrangements only. Such tables lose some clones; where checked, under half of the loss comes from unresolved V genes, and the rest has no known cause. In this sample the table shows roughly 250,000 clones, roughly 82% of which occur a single time. Approximately 4.5% of the sample belongs to the ten largest clones. Material for sequencing was peripheral blood. The receptors shown here come from an older woman with acute or convalescent COVID-19.

This chain's CDR3 is CASSQAGRIRSSGNTIYF. The CDR3 nucleotides are TGTGCCAGCAGCCAAGCGGGAAGGATCAGGAGCTCTGGAAACACCATATATTTT. This chain uses TRBV3-1 (or the pseudogene TRBV3-2) with TRBJ1-3; D is ambiguous. Germline V gene data show CDR1 as LGHDT and CDR2 as YNNKEL (reference sequence). The CDR3 runs to 18 residues. Trimming took off 1 base at V and 0 bases at J, with 16 bases between the two ends.

The chain uses TRBV7-8 and TRBJ1-3; TRBD1 aligns across 7 bases. The trim removed 5 bases at V and 0 bases at J, leaving 4 bases unmatched. This CDR3 spans 15 amino acids. Germline V gives CDR1 SGHVS, CDR2 FQNEAQ. The CDR3, as DNA: TGTGCCAGCAGCCGACAGGGTTACTCTGGAAACACCATATATTTT. It translates to CASSRQGYSGNTIYF.

The rearrangement links TRBV7-2 to TRBJ2-3; 14 bases align to TRBD2. The V gene's germline CDR1 is SGHTA and CDR2 FQGNSA. This CDR3 is built from 16 residues. Germline trimming cut 5 bases from V and 2 bases from J; bases unmatched to any gene: 3. CDR3 loop: CASSQGLAGATDTQYF. The CDR3 DNA sequence: TGTGCCAGCAGCCAGGGACTAGCGGGGGCCACAGATACGCAGTATTTT.

In its sample, this clone was seen once. This CDR3 is CASSVPGQGRNGYTF. DNA for the CDR3: TGTGCCAGCAGCGTGCCGGGACAGGGGCGGAATGGCTACACCTTC. V and J are TRBV5-4 and TRBJ1-2; the match to TRBD1 covers 10 bases. From germline, CDR1 is SGHNT and CDR2 YYREEE (reference sequence). The CDR3 runs to 15 residues. Trimming at V came to 4 bases and at J to 6 bases, leaving 9 bases not matched to a gene.

This clone has a handful of counts. The genes are TRBV30 and TRBJ1-2; D may be TRBD1 (5 bases). Per the germline V gene, CDR1 is GTSNPN and CDR2 is SVGIG (reference sequence). V lost 5 bases, J lost 8 bases, and 12 bases lay in between. This CDR3 region has 11 residues. The CDR3 reads CAWEGDWGYTF. The CDR3 nucleotides read TGTGCCTGGGAAGGGGATTGGGGCTACACCTTC.

This chain joins TRBV5-1 and TRBJ1-1; 12 nucleotides agree with TRBD1. This CDR3 has 17 amino acids. The ends lost 3 bases at V and 4 bases at J; junction bases unmatched: 10. Germline lookup yields CDR1 SGHRS and CDR2 YFSETQ. CDR3 DNA sequence: TGCGCCAGCAGCTCCTTTGGGGGACAGGGGGCGGGCACTGAAGCTTTCTTT. It codes for CASSSFGGQGAGTEAFF.

Details on this clone: Different DNA sequences within this sample yield the same CDR3. The chain recombines TRBV28 with TRBJ2-7; D ambiguous. Trimming shortened V by 5 bases and J by 3 bases, and 8 bases separated the two germline ends. This CDR3 comprises 12 residues. The V gene's germline CDR1 is MDHEN and CDR2 SYDVKM. CDR3 bases: TGTGCCAGCAGTCCCTCGGTCTACGAGCAGTACTTC. Its protein is CASSPSVYEQYF.

The V call is TRBV11-1, the J call TRBJ2-5; 7 bases agree with TRBD1. Per the germline V gene, CDR1 is SGHAT and CDR2 is FQDESV (reference sequence). CDR3 size: 16 residues. V lost 4 bases, J lost 5 bases, and 13 bases stayed unmatched. CDR3 sequence reads: CASSSSTGFPMETQYF. The CDR3 nucleotides are TGTGCCAGCAGCTCTTCGACAGGGTTCCCAATGGAGACCCAGTACTTC.

This clone was found once. The chain has TRBV10-1 and TRBJ1-1; D may be TRBD1 (6 bases). CDR1 is WNHNN, CDR2 SYGVQD, per germline (reference sequence). CDR3 length: 13 amino acids. Trimming left V 6 bases short and J 5 bases short, with 13 bases between. The CDR3 bases are TGCGCCAGCAGCGATACAGGGAGAACTGAAGCTTTCTTT. Its protein is CASSDTGRTEAFF.

Only one count was recorded for this clone. The rearrangement uses TRBV5-1 and TRBJ2-1; 7 bases fit TRBD1. Germline V CDR1 and CDR2: SGHRS, YFSETQ. The J segment lost 3 bases and the V segment lost 1 base, leaving 4 bases of the junction unmatched. There are 15 residues in the CDR3. The CDR3 sequence is CASSLKQGYYNEQFF. As DNA, the CDR3 is TGCGCCAGCAGCTTGAAACAGGGGTACTACAATGAGCAGTTCTTC.